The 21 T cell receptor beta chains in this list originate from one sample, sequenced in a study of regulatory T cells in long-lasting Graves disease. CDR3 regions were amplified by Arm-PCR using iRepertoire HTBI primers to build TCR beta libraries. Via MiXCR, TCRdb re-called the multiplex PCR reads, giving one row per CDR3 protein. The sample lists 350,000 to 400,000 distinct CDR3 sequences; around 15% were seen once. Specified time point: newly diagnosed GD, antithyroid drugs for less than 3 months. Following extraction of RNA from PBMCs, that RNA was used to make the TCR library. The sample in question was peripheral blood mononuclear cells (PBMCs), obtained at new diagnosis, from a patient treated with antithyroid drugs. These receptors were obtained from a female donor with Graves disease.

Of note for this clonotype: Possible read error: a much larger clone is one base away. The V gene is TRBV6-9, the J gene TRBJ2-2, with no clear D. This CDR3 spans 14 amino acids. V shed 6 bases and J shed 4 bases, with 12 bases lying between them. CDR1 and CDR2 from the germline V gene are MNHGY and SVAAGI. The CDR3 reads CASRYTRLTGELFF. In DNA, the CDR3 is TGTGCCAGCAGATATACACGGCTCACCGGGGAGCTGTTTTTT.

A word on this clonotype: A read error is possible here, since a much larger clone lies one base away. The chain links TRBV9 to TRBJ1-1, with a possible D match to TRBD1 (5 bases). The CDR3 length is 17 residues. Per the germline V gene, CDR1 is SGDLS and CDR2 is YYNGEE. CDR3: CASGVGVLGGVNTEAFF. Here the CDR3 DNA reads TGTGCCAGCGGCGTAGGGGTCCTCGGGGGGGTGAACACTGAAGCTTTCTTT.

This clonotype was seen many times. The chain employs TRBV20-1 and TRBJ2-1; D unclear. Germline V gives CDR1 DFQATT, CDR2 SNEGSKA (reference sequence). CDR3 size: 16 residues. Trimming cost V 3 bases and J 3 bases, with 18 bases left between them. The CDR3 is CSASVPKGGLYNEQFF. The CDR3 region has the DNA TGCAGTGCTAGTGTCCCGAAGGGTGGTCTCTACAATGAGCAGTTCTTC.

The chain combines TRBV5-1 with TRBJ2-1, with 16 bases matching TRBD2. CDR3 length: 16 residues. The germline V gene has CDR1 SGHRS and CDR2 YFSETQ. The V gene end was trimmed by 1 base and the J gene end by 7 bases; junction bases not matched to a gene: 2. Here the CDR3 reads CASSLMGLAGGNEQFF. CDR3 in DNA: TGCGCCAGCAGCTTGATGGGACTAGCGGGAGGGAATGAGCAGTTCTTC.

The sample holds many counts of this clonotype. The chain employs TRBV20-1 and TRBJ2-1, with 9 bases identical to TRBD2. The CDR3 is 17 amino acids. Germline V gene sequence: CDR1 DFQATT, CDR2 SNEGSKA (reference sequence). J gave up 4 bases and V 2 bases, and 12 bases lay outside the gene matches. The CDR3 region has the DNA TGCAGTGCTAGACCACTGGGGGGGAGCGGGGGGTACAATGAGCAGTTCTTC. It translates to CSARPLGGSGGYNEQFF.

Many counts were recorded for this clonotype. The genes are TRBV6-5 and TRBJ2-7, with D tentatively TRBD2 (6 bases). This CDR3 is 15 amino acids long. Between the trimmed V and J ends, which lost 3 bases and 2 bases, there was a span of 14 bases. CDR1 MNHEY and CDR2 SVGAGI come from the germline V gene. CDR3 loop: CASSYGSGDAYEQYF. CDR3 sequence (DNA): TGTGCCAGCAGTTATGGGTCGGGAGACGCCTACGAGCAGTACTTC.

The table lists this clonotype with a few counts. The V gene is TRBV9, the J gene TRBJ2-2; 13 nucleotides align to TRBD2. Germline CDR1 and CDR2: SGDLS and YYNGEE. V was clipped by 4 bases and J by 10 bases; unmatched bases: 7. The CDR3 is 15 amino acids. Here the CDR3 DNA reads TGTGCCAGCAGCCCCGGACTAGCGGGAGACGTGGAGCTGTTTTTT. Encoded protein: CASSPGLAGDVELFF.

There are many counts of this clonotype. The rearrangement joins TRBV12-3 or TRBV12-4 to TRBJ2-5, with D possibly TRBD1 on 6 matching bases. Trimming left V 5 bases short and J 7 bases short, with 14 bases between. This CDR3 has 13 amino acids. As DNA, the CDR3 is TGTGCCAGCAGTCTCGGACAGACCGGGACCCAGTACTTC. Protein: CASSLGQTGTQYF.

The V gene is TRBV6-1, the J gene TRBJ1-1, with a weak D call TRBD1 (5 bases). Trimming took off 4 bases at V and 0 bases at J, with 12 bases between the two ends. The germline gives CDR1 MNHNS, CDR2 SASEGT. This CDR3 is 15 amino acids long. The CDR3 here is CASSVQEGLNTEAFF. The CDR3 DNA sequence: TGTGCCAGCAGTGTACAGGAGGGTTTGAACACTGAAGCTTTCTTT.

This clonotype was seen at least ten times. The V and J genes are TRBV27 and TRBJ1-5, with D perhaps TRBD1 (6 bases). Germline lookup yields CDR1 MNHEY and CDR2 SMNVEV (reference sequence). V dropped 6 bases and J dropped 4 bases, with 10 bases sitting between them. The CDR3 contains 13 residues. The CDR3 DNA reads TGTGCCAGCAGGAGACAGGTAAATCAGCCCCAGCATTTT. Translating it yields CASRRQVNQPQHF.

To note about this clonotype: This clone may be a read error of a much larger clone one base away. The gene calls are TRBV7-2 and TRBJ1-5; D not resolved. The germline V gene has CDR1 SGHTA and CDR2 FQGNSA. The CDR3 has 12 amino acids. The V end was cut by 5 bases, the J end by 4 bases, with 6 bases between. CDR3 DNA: TGTGCCAGCAGCGGACCTAATCAGCCCCAGCATTTT. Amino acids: CASSGPNQPQHF.

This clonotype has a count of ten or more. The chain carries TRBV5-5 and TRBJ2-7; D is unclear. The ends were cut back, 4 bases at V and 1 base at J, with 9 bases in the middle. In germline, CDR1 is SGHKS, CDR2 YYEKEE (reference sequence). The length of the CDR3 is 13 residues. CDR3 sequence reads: CASSPTPSYEQYF. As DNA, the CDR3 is TGTGCCAGCAGCCCCACCCCGTCCTACGAGCAGTACTTC.

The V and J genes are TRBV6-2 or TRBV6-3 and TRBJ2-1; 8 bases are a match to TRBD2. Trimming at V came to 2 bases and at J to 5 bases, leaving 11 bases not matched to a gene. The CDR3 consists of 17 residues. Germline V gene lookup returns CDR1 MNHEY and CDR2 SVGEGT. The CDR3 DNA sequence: TGTGCCAGCAGTTACGATTTTCTAGCGGGTGCTGACAATGAGCAGTTCTTC. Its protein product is CASSYDFLAGADNEQFF.

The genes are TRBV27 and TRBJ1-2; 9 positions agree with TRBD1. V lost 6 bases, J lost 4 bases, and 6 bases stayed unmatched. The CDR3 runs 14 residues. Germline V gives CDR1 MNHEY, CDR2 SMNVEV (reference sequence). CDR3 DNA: TGTGCCAGCAGCGGGACAGGGAGTCCCTATGGCTACACCTTC. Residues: CASSGTGSPYGYTF.

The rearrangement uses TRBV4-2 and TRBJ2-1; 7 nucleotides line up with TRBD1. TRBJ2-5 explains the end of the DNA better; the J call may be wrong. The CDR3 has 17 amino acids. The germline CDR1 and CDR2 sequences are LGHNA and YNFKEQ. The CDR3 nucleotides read TGTGCCAGCAGCCAAGATATGGGACAGATTATTCAAGAGACCCAGTACTTC. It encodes CASSQDMGQIIQETQYF.

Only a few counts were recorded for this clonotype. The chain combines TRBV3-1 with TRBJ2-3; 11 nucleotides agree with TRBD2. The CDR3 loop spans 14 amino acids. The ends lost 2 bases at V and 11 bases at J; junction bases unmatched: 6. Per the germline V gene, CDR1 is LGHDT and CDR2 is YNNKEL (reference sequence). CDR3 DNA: TGTGCCAGCAGCCAATCCCGGACTAGCGGGCTGCAGTATTTT. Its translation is CASSQSRTSGLQYF.

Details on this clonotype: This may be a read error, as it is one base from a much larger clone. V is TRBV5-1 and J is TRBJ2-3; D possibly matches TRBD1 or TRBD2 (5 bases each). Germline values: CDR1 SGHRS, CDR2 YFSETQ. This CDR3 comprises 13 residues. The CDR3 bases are TGCGTCAGCAGCAAGGGACCGAGGGATACGCAGTATTTT. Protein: CVSSKGPRDTQYF.

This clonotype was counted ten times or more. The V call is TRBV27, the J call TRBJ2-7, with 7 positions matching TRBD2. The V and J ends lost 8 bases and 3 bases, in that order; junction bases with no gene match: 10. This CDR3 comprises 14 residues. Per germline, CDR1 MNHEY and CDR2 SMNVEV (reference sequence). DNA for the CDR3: TGTGCCAGCTGGGGGGGGACTCCTGGCTACGAGCAGTACTTC. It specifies CASWGGTPGYEQYF.

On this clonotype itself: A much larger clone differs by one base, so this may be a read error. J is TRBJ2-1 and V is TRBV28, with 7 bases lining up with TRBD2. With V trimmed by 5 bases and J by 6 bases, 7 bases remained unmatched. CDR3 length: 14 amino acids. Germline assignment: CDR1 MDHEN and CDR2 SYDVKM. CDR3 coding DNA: TGTGCCAGCAGTCCCCGGGGGGAGGGCAATGAGCAGTTCTTC. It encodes CASSPRGEGNEQFF.

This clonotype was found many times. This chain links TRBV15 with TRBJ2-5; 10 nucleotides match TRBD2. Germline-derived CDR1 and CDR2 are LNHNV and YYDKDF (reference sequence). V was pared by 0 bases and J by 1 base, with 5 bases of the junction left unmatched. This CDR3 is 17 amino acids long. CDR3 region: CATSRDPSGSSQETQYF. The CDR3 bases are TGTGCCACCAGCAGAGATCCTAGCGGGAGCTCCCAAGAGACCCAGTACTTC.

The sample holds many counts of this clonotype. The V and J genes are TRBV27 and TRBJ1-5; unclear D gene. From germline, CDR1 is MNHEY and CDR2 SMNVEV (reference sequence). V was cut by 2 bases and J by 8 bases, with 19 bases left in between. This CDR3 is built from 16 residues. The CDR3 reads CASSLGSRESGKPQHF. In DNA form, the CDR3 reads TGTGCCAGCAGTTTAGGGTCTAGAGAAAGTGGGAAGCCCCAGCATTTT.